Below, 2 T cell receptor beta chains from the same sample are listed, as sequenced in a study of patients and donors after allogeneic stem cell transplantation. One entry per CDR3 protein, called by TCRdb with MiXCR from the RT-PCR reads. The table lists fewer than 200,000 distinct CDR3 sequences, approximately 30% of them singletons. Material: blood, either unsorted or a sorted T cell fraction (not recorded which). The receptor set was obtained from a human donor who was either an allogeneic HSCT recipient or a stem cell or donor lymphocyte infusion donor (not recorded which). It is not recorded whose cells these are; they may come from a transplant donor.

This clonotype was observed a few times. The chain employs TRBV12-3 or TRBV12-4 and TRBJ2-5; perhaps TRBD1 as D (6 bases). Between the trimmed V and J ends, which lost 1 base and 4 bases, there was a span of 10 bases. The CDR3 covers 14 residues. CDR3 bases: TGTGCCAGCAGTTTAGGACAGGACGGAGAGACCCAGTACTTC. It codes for CASSLGQDGETQYF.

The chain has TRBV20-1 and TRBJ1-4; a weak D match, TRBD1 (6 bases). Trimming removed 2 bases at V and 5 bases at J, with 12 bases between. CDR3 length: 14 amino acids. CDR1 and CDR2 (germline): DFQATT, SNEGSKA (reference sequence). In nucleotides, the CDR3 is TGCAGTGCTAGAAATGACAGGCCCAATGAAAAACTGTTTTTT. This encodes CSARNDRPNEKLFF.